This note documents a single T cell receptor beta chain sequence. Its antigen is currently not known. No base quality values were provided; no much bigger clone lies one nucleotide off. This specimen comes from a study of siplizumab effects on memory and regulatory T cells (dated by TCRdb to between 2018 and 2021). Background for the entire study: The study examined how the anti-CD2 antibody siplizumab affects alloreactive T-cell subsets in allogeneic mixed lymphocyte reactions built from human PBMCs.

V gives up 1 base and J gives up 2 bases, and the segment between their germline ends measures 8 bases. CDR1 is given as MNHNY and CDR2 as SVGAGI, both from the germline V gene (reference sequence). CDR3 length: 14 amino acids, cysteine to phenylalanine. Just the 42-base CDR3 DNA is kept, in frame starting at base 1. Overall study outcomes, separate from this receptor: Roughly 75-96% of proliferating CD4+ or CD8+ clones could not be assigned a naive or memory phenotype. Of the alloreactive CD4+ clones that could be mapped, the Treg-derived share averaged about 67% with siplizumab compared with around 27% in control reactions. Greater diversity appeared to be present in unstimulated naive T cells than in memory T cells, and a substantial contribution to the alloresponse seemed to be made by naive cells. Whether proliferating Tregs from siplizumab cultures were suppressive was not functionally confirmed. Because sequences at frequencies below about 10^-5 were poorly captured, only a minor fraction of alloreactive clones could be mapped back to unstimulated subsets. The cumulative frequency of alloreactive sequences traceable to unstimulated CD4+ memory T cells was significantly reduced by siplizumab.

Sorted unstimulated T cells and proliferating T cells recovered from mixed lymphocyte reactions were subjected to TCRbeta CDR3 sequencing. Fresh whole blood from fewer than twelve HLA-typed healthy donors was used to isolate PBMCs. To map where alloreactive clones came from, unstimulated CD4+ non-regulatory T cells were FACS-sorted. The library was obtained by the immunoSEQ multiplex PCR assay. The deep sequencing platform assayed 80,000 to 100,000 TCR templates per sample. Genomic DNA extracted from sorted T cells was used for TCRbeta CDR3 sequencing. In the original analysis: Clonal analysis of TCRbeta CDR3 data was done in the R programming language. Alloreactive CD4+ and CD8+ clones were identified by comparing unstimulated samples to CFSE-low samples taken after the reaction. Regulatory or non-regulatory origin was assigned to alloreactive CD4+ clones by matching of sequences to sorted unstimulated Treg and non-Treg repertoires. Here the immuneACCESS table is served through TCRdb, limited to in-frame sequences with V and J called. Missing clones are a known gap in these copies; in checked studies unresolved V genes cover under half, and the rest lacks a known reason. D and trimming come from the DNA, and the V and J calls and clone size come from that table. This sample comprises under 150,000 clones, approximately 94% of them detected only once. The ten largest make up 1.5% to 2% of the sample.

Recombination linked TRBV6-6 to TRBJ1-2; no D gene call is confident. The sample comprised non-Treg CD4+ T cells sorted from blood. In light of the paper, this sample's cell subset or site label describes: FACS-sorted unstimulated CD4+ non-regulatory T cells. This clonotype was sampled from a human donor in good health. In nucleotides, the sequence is TGTGCCAGCAGTTACTATGGCGGGAACTATGGCTACACCTTC. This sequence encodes CASSYYGGNYGYTF.